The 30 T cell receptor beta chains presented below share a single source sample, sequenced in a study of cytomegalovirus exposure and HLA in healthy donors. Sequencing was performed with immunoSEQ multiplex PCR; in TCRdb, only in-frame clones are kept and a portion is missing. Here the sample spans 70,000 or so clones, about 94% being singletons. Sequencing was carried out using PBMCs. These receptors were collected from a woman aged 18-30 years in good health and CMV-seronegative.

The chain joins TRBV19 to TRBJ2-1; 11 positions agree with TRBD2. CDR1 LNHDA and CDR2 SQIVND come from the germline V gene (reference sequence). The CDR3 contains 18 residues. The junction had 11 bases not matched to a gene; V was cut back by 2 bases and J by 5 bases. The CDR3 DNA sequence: TGTGCCAGTAGTATAAGGTTAGCGGGAGGGCTAAAGAACAATGAGCAGTTCTTC. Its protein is CASSIRLAGGLKNNEQFF.

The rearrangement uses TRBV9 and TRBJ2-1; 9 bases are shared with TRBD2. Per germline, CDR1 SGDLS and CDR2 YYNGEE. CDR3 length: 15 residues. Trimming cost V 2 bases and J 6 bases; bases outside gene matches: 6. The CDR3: CASSVGSGSLNEQFF. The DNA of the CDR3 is TGTGCCAGCAGCGTTGGTAGCGGGAGCCTCAATGAGCAGTTCTTC.

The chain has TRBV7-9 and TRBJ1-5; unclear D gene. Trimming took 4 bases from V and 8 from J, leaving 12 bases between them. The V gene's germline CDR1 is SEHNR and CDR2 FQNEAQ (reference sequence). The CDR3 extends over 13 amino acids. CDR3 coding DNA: TGTGCCAGCAGCTACGACGGGATAGAGCCCCAGCATTTT. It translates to CASSYDGIEPQHF.

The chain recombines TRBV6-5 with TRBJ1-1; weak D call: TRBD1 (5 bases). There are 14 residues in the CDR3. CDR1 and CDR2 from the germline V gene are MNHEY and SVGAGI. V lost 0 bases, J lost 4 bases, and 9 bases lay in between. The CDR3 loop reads CASSYSRAVTEAFF. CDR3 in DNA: TGTGCCAGCAGTTACTCCAGGGCAGTCACTGAAGCTTTCTTT.

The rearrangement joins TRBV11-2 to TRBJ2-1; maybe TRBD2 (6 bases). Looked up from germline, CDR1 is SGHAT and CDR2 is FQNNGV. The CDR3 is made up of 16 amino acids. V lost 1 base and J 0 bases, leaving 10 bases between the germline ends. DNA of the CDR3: TGTGCCAGCAGCTTAGGGGGACTTATCTCCTACAATGAGCAGTTCTTC. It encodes CASSLGGLISYNEQFF.

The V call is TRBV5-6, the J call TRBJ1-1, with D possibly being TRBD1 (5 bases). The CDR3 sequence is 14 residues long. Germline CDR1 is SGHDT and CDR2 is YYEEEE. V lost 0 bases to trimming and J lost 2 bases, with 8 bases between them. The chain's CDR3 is CASSLGGDNTEAFF. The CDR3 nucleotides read TGTGCCAGCAGCTTGGGGGGGGATAACACTGAAGCTTTCTTT.

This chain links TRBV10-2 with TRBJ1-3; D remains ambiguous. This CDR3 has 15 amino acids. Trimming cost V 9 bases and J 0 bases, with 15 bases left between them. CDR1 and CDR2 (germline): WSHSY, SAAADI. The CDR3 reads CASKVSVSSGNTIYF. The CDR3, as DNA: TGCGCCAGTAAAGTCTCCGTGAGCTCTGGAAACACCATATATTTT.

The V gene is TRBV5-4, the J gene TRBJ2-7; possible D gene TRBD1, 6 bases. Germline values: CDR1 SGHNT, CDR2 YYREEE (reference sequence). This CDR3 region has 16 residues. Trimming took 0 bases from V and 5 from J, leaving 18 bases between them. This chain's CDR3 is CASSLGPGTRVNEQYF. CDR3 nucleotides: TGTGCCAGCAGCTTGGGTCCTGGGACACGGGTGAACGAGCAGTACTTC.

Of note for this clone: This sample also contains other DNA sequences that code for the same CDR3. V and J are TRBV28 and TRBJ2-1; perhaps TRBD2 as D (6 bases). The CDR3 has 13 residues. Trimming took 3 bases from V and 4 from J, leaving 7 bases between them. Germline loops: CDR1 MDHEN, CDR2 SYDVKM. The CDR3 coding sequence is TGTGCCAGCAGTTTTCGGGGGTACAATGAGCAGTTCTTC. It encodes CASSFRGYNEQFF.

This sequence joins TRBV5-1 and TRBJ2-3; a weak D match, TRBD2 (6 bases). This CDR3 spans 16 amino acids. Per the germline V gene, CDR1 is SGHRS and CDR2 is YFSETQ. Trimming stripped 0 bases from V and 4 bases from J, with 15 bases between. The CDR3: CASSLALALGADTQYF. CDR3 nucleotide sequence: TGCGCCAGCAGCTTGGCGCTAGCGTTAGGGGCAGATACGCAGTATTTT.

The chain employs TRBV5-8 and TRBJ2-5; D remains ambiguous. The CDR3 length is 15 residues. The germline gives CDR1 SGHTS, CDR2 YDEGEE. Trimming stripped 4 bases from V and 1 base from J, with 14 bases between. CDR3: CASSRSLFGQETQYF. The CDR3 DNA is TGTGCCAGCAGCCGCTCACTCTTCGGCCAAGAGACCCAGTACTTC.

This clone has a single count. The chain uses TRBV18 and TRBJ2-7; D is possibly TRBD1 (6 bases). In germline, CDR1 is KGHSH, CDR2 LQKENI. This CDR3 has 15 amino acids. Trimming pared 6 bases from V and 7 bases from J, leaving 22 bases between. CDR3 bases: TGTGCCAGCTCTCCGGAGTTGACAGGTACGGGGGAGCAGTACTTC. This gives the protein CASSPELTGTGEQYF.

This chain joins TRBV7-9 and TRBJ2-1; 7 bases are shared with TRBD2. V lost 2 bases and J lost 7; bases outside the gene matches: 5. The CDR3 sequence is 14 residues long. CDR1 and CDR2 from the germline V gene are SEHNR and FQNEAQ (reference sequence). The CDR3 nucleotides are TGTGCCAGCAGCTTAAGTAGGGGAGGGAATGAGCAGTTCTTC. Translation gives CASSLSRGGNEQFF.

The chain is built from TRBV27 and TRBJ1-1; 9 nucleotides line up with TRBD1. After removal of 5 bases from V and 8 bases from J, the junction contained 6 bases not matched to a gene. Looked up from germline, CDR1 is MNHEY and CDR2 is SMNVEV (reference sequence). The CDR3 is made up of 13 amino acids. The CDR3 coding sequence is TGTGCCAGCAGTGTCCAACAGGGGGCAGAAGCTTTCTTT. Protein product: CASSVQQGAEAFF.

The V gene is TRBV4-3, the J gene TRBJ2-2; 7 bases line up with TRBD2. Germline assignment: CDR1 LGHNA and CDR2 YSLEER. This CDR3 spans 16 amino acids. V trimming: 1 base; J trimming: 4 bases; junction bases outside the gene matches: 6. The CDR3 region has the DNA TGCGCCAGCAGCCAAGGACTAGCAGGGTCCACCGGGGAGCTGTTTTTT. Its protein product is CASSQGLAGSTGELFF.

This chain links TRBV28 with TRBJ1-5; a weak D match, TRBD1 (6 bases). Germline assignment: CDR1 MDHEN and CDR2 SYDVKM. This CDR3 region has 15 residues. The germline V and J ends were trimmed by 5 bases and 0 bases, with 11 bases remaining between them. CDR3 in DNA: TGTGCCAGCAGTCGGACAGCGTATAGCAATCAGCCCCAGCATTTT. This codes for CASSRTAYSNQPQHF.

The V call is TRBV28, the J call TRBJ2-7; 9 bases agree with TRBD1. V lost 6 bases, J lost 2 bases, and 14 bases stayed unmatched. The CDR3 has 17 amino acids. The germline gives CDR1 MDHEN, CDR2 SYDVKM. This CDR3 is CASRPGTGTFLTYEQYF. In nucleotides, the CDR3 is TGTGCCAGCAGACCCGGGACAGGGACATTTCTAACCTACGAGCAGTACTTC.

CDR3 coding DNA: TGCGCCAGCAGCCAAGATCAGCGGGGGGGTAATGGGAACACCGGGGAGCTGTTTTTT. Amino acid sequence: CASSQDQRGGNGNTGELFF. V gene TRBV4-3 combines with J gene TRBJ2-2, with 10 bases that match TRBD2. V lost 0 bases and J lost 1; bases outside the gene matches: 8. The CDR3 totals 19 residues. The germline V gene has CDR1 LGHNA and CDR2 YSLEER.

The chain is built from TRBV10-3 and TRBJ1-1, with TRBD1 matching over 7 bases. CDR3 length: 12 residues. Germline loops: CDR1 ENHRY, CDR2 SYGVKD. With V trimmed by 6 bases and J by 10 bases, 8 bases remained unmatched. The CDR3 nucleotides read TGTGCCATCAGCCCTCATACAGGGGCAGCTTTCTTT. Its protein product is CAISPHTGAAFF.

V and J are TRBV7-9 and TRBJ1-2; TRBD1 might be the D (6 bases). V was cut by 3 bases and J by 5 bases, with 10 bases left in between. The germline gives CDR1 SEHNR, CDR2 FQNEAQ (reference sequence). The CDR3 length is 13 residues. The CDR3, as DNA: TGTGCCAGCAGCTTCGGACAGATGTATGGCTACACCTTC. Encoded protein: CASSFGQMYGYTF.

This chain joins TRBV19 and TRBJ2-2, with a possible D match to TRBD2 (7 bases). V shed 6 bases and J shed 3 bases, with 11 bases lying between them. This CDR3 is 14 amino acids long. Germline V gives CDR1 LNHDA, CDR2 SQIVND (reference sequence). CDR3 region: CASRGGVDTGELFF. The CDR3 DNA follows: TGTGCCAGTAGAGGGGGGGTAGACACCGGGGAGCTGTTTTTT.

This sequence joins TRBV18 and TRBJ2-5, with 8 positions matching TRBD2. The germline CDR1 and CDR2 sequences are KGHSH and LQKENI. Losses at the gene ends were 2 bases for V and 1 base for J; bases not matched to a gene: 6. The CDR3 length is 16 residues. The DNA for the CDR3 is TGTGCCAGCTCACCAAGAGCGGGAGATTTCCAAGAGACCCAGTACTTC. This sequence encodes CASSPRAGDFQETQYF. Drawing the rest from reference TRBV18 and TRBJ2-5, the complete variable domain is NAGVMQNPRHLVRRRGQEARLRCSPMKGHSHVYWYRQLPEEGLKFMVYLQKENIIDESGMPKERFSAEFPKEGPSILRIQQVVRGDSAAYFCASSPRAGDFQETQYFGPGTRLLVL.

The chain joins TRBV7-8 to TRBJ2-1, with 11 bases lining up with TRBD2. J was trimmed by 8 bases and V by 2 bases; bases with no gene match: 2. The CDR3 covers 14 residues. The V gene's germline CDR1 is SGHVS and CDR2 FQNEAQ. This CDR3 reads CASSLLAGGYEQFF. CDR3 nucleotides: TGTGCCAGCAGCTTATTAGCGGGGGGGTATGAGCAGTTCTTC.

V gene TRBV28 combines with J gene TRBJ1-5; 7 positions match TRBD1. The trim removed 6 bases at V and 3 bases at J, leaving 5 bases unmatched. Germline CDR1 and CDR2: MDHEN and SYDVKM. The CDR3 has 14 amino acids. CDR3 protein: CASSLDRANQPQHF. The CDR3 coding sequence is TGTGCCAGCAGCCTTGACAGGGCCAATCAGCCCCAGCATTTT.

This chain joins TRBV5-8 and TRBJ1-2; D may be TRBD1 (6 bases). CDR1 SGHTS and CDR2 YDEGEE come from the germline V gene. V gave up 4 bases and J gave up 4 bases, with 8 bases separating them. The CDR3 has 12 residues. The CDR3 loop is CASSLTGYGYTF. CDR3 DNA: TGTGCCAGCAGCCTGACAGGCTATGGCTACACCTTC.

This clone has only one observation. Written as DNA, the CDR3 is TGTGCCAGCAGTTTATTGCCTAGCCGCAAAGGTCTGGACACAGATACGCAGTATTTT. Translating gives CASSLLPSRKGLDTDTQYF. This chain connects TRBV28 to TRBJ2-3; tentatively, D is TRBD2 (5 bases). V was shortened by 1 base and J by 2 bases, with 22 bases between the two germline ends. The CDR3 is made up of 19 amino acids. The germline V gene encodes CDR1 MDHEN and CDR2 SYDVKM.

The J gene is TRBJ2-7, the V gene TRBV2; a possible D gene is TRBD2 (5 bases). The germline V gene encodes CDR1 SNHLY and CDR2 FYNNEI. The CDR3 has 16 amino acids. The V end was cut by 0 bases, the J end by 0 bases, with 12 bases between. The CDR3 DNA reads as TGTGCCAGCAGTGAAGCTGTCCGTGGGAGCTCCTACGAGCAGTACTTC. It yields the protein CASSEAVRGSSYEQYF.

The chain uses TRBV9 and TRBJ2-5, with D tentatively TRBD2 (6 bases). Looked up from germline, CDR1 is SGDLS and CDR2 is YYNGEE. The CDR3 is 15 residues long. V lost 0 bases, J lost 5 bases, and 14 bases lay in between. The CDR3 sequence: CASSVAGGAGETQYF. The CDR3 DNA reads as TGTGCCAGCAGCGTAGCTGGCGGGGCTGGGGAGACCCAGTACTTC. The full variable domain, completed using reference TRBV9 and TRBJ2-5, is DSGVTQTPKHLITATGQRVTLRCSPRSGDLSVYWYQQSLDQGLQFLIQYYNGEERAKGNILERFSAQQFPDLHSELNLSSLELGDSALYFCASSVAGGAGETQYFGPGTRLLVL.

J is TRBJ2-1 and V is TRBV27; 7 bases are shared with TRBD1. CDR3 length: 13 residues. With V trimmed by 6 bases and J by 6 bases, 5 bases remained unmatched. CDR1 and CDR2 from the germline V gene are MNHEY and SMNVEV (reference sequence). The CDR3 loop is CASSRQGSNEQFF. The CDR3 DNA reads TGTGCCAGCAGCCGACAGGGTAGCAATGAGCAGTTCTTC.

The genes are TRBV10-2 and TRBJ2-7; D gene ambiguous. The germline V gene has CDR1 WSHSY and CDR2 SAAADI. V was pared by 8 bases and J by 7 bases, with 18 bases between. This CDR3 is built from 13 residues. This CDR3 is CASSLGPSGEQYF. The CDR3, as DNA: TGCGCCAGCTCCCTAGGCCCCTCTGGGGAGCAGTACTTC.